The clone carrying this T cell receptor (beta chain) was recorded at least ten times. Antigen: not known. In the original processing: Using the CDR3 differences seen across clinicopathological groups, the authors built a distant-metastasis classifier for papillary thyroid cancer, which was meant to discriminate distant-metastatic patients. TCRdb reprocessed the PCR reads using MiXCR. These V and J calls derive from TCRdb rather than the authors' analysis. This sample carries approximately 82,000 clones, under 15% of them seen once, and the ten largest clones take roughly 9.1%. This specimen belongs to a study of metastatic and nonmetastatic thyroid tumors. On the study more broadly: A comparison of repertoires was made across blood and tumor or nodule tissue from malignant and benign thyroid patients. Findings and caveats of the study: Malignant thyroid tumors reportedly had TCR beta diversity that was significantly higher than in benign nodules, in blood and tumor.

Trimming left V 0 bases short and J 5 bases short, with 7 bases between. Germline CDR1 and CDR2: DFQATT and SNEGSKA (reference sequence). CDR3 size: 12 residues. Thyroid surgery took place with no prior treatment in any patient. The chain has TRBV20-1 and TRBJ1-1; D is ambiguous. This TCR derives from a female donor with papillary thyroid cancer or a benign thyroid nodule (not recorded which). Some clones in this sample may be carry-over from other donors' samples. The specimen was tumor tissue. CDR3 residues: CSARDLKTEAFF. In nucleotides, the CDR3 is TGCAGTGCTAGAGATCTTAAAACTGAAGCTTTCTTT.